This T cell receptor (beta chain) was identified in a study of beta chain features in type 1 diabetes. About the research overall: The samples had 85 million to 140 million sorted cells examined in all. Study results and caveats: Among patients, naive, central memory and Treg TCRB repertoires appeared more similar than among healthy donors.

To note about this clone: No antigen is known for it. Other DNA sequences within the sample encode an identical CDR3.

The CDR3 loop spans 14 amino acids. The V and J ends lost 5 bases and 2 bases, in that order; junction bases with no gene match: 4. Germline values: CDR1 LNHDA, CDR2 SQIVND (reference sequence). Sequencing targeted expressed TCRB transcripts, as all isolated RNA had been reverse transcribed. Assay used: immunoSEQ multiplex PCR; TCRdb lists only in-frame clones, some missing. The sample yields 810,000 or so clones, about a sixth seen once. Via CD45RO/CCR7/CD25/CD127/CD95/CD27, cells of the CD4+ naive, central memory, regulatory and stem cell-like memory subsets were sorted. V gene TRBV19 combines with J gene TRBJ2-7, with 9 bases matching TRBD1. The source is a woman younger than 35 in good health. Sample: naive CD4+ T cells from blood. CDR3 in DNA: TGTGCCAGTAGTCCCGGGACAGGGACCTACGAGCAGTACTTC. This sequence encodes CASSPGTGTYEQYF.